Below, 29 T cell receptor beta chains from the same sample are listed, as sequenced in a study of T cells in Graves' hyperthyroidism and ophthalmopathy. RNA transcripts served as the template for amplifying TCR beta CDR3 regions. Researchers ran a first-round RT-PCR on the TCR CDR3 using the HTBI primer set. TCRdb called the multiplex PCR reads again in MiXCR, with one record for every CDR3 protein. The table lists around 600,000 distinct CDR3 sequences, more than 13% of them singletons. Source material: blood. These receptors were collected from a woman aged 18 to 35 with Graves' ophthalmopathy.

This clonotype showed up many times. The chain links TRBV3-1 to TRBJ1-5; D possibly corresponds to TRBD1 (5 bases). The CDR3 runs to 14 residues. Trimming cost V 1 base and J 11 bases, with 15 bases left between them. Germline CDR1 and CDR2: LGHDT and YNNKEL (reference sequence). As DNA, the CDR3 is TGTGCCAGCAGCCAAGGGACAAACGATGGAGCCCAGCATTTT. It is translated as CASSQGTNDGAQHF.

A few counts support this clonotype. This chain uses TRBV7-9 with TRBJ2-3; TRBD1 might be the D (5 bases). There are 13 residues in the CDR3. V lost 7 bases and J lost 4, with 12 bases in between. CDR1 and CDR2 (germline): SEHNR, FQNEAQ (reference sequence). This chain's CDR3 is CASKGRVADTQYF. CDR3 in DNA: TGTGCCAGCAAGGGCAGGGTGGCAGATACGCAGTATTTT. The full variable domain, with the rest looked up from reference TRBV7-9 and TRBJ2-3, is DTGVSQNPRHKITKRGQNVTFRCDPISEHNRLYWYRQTLGQGPEFLTYFQNEAQLEKSRLLSDRFSAERPKGSFSTLEIQRTEQGDSAMYLCASKGRVADTQYFGPGTRLTVL.

This clonotype was seen at least ten times. V gene TRBV27 combines with J gene TRBJ2-7; 7 bases line up with TRBD1. Germline CDR1 MNHEY, CDR2 SMNVEV (reference sequence). The V segment lost 2 bases and the J segment 2 bases; nucleotides outside the gene matches: 6. CDR3 length: 15 residues. The CDR3 sequence is CASSLIGTETYEQYF. Here the CDR3 DNA reads TGTGCCAGCAGTTTAATAGGGACAGAGACCTACGAGCAGTACTTC.

This clonotype showed up many times. The chain links TRBV28 to TRBJ2-7, with TRBD2 as a possible D gene (8 bases). Germline V gene sequence: CDR1 MDHEN, CDR2 SYDVKM. This CDR3 has 14 amino acids. Trimming removed 7 bases from V and 2 bases from J, with 15 bases in between. The DNA of the CDR3 is TGTGCCAGCAAGAGGGGGCGGGAGGCCTACGAGCAGTACTTC. Translated: CASKRGREAYEQYF.

This clonotype was observed at least ten times. The V and J genes are TRBV3-1 and TRBJ1-6; TRBD1 matches 9 bases. The CDR3 has 16 amino acids. Per germline, CDR1 LGHDT and CDR2 YNNKEL (reference sequence). Trimming removed 5 bases from V and 2 bases from J; junction bases left unmatched: 4. The CDR3 spells CASSTQGATYNSPLHF. CDR3 bases: TGTGCCAGCAGCACACAGGGGGCAACCTATAATTCACCCCTCCACTTT.

The table lists this clonotype with many counts. V usage is TRBV29-1 and J usage is TRBJ1-5; D is ambiguous. Germline CDR1 SQVTM, CDR2 ANQGSEA. The CDR3 sequence is 14 residues long. Between the trimmed V and J ends, which lost 4 bases and 4 bases, there was a span of 14 bases. The CDR3 spells CSVAVSGGNQPQHF. The CDR3 coding sequence is TGCAGCGTTGCCGTGTCAGGAGGGAATCAGCCCCAGCATTTT.

This clonotype was detected many times. This chain links TRBV28 with TRBJ1-3; D remains ambiguous. Looked up from germline, CDR1 is MDHEN and CDR2 is SYDVKM. This CDR3 region has 15 residues. Deletions cut 2 bases from V and 4 bases from J, with 12 bases between. CDR3 residues: CASSLLGVEGNTIYF. For the CDR3, the DNA is TGTGCCAGCAGTTTACTTGGAGTGGAGGGAAACACCATATATTTT.

In its sample, this clonotype was seen many times. The genes are TRBV28 and TRBJ2-1; 10 bases match TRBD2. This CDR3 is built from 15 residues. The germline gives CDR1 MDHEN, CDR2 SYDVKM. Trimming at V came to 5 bases and at J to 4 bases, leaving 5 bases not matched to a gene. The CDR3 sequence is CASSRLAGEYNEQFF. The CDR3 region has the DNA TGTGCCAGCAGTCGGCTAGCGGGAGAATACAATGAGCAGTTCTTC.

This clonotype has a handful of counts. This chain joins TRBV6-4 and TRBJ2-3; D gene unclear. This CDR3 has 10 amino acids. Germline V lookup: CDR1 MRHNA, CDR2 SNTAGT. The germline V and J ends were trimmed by 3 bases and 7 bases, with 2 bases remaining between them. The CDR3 here is CASSENTQYF. CDR3 bases: TGTGCCAGCAGTGAAAATACGCAGTATTTT.

The V and J genes are TRBV7-9 and TRBJ2-3; TRBD2 agrees at 12 bases. Trimming at V came to 5 bases and at J to 6 bases, leaving 9 bases not matched to a gene. Germline-derived CDR1 and CDR2 are SEHNR and FQNEAQ (reference sequence). The CDR3 contains 16 residues. The CDR3 DNA sequence: TGTGCCAGCAGCCTAACCACTAGCGGGAGGAAGGATACGCAGTATTTT. Translated: CASSLTTSGRKDTQYF.

At least ten counts were recorded for this clonotype. The rearrangement joins TRBV7-9 to TRBJ1-4; D remains unclear. The V gene lost 5 bases and the J gene lost 5 bases, with 15 bases spanning the gap. CDR1 is SEHNR, CDR2 FQNEAQ, per germline (reference sequence). The CDR3 covers 15 residues. CDR3 sequence (DNA): TGTGCCAGCAGCGTCGTACTCCCGGGGAATGAAAAACTGTTTTTT. It specifies CASSVVLPGNEKLFF.

The chain couples TRBV20-1 to TRBJ2-3; TRBD2 agrees at 7 bases. J lost 6 bases, V lost 3 bases, and 12 bases had no gene match. Germline V gene sequence: CDR1 DFQATT, CDR2 SNEGSKA (reference sequence). The CDR3 totals 15 residues. The CDR3 nucleotides are TGCAGTGCTAGGTCGGTTGGGGCGGGAGTCGATACGCAGTATTTT. It codes for CSARSVGAGVDTQYF.

This clonotype has ten or more counts. V is TRBV7-2 and J is TRBJ2-2, with no clear D. Germline CDR1 is SGHTA and CDR2 is FQGNSA. The V end was cut by 1 base, the J end by 7 bases, with 4 bases between. CDR3 length equals 12 residues. CDR3 DNA: TGTGCCAGCAGCTTAGGCGTCGGGGAGCTGTTTTTT. Translated: CASSLGVGELFF.

A note on this clonotype: This may be a read error: a much more frequent sequence differs by one nucleotide. V is TRBV28 and J is TRBJ2-1; D is perhaps TRBD1 or TRBD2 (7 bases each). The CDR3 runs to 16 residues. The germline V gene has CDR1 MDHEN and CDR2 SYDVKM. In DNA form, the CDR3 reads TGTGCCAGCAGCCCTAGCGGAGGGGGCTCCAACAATGAGCAGTTCTTC. It translates to CASSPSGGGSNNEQFF.

This clonotype came up many times. The V gene is TRBV29-1, the J gene TRBJ2-7; D might be TRBD2 (5 bases). The V end was cut by 0 bases, the J end by 2 bases, with 11 bases between. The CDR3 covers 14 residues. Germline V gene data show CDR1 as SQVTM and CDR2 as ANQGSEA. The CDR3 is CSVEDFRGTYEQYF. The CDR3 DNA follows: TGCAGCGTTGAAGACTTCCGGGGAACCTACGAGCAGTACTTC.

This chain links TRBV20-1 with TRBJ2-1; D assignment may be TRBD1 or TRBD2 (6 bases each). Germline V gene data show CDR1 as DFQATT and CDR2 as SNEGSKA (reference sequence). Trimming removed 6 bases from V and 6 bases from J, with 18 bases in between. This CDR3 region has 14 residues. DNA for the CDR3: TGCAGTGCCCTGGGACACCGGGAGACCAATGAGCAGTTCTTC. It yields the protein CSALGHRETNEQFF.

There are many counts of this clonotype. The chain employs TRBV28 and TRBJ2-2; no firm D call. Germline V gene data show CDR1 as MDHEN and CDR2 as SYDVKM. The CDR3 is made up of 11 amino acids. The V end lost 8 bases, the J end lost 3 bases, and 4 bases lay between the germline ends. Here the CDR3 reads CASRYTGELFF. The CDR3 DNA sequence: TGTGCCAGCCGTTACACCGGGGAGCTGTTTTTT.

About this clonotype: Given a much more abundant clone one base away, this may be a read error. V is TRBV20-1 and J is TRBJ2-5; 7 nucleotides align to TRBD1. CDR3 length: 14 residues. Looked up from germline, CDR1 is DFQATT and CDR2 is SNEGSKA (reference sequence). The junction had 14 bases not matched to a gene; V was cut back by 6 bases and J by 7 bases. The CDR3 nucleotides read TGCAGTGCCAAACAGGGGCAGGGGGAAGGGACCCAGTACTTC. Protein sequence: CSAKQGQGEGTQYF.

This clonotype was counted at least ten times. V and J are TRBV7-9 and TRBJ2-1, with D unclear. Germline loops: CDR1 SEHNR, CDR2 FQNEAQ (reference sequence). CDR3 length: 12 residues. V lost 4 bases and J 10 bases, leaving 11 bases between the germline ends. This CDR3 is CASSSRAWEQFF. Written as DNA, the CDR3 is TGTGCCAGCAGCTCAAGAGCGTGGGAGCAGTTCTTC. The whole variable domain, filled in from reference TRBV7-9 and TRBJ2-1, reads DTGVSQNPRHKITKRGQNVTFRCDPISEHNRLYWYRQTLGQGPEFLTYFQNEAQLEKSRLLSDRFSAERPKGSFSTLEIQRTEQGDSAMYLCASSSRAWEQFFGPGTRLTVL.

This clonotype was counted ten times or more. CDR3 DNA: TGTGCCAGCAGCCCCCACCCCGTGGGAAACACCGGGGAGCTGTTTTTT. Its protein product is CASSPHPVGNTGELFF. This chain joins TRBV7-3 and TRBJ2-2; no reliable D call. CDR1 is SGHTA, CDR2 FQGTGA, per germline. Trimming cost V 5 bases and J 2 bases, with 15 bases left between them. The CDR3 extends over 16 amino acids.

This clonotype was counted a few times. This sequence joins TRBV4-1 and TRBJ1-2; 11 bases line up with TRBD1. Per the germline V gene, CDR1 is MGHRA and CDR2 is YSYEKL. V dropped 5 bases and J dropped 8; count of bases not matched to a gene: 10. The CDR3 sequence is 15 residues long. CDR3 DNA: TGCGCCAGCAGCGTAAGAGGGACAGGGGGAGAAGGCTACACCTTC. As protein: CASSVRGTGGEGYTF.

This chain uses TRBV12-3 or TRBV12-4 with TRBJ1-3; no firm D call. This CDR3 has 17 residues. Trimming took off 0 bases at V and 0 bases at J, with 12 bases between the two ends. This CDR3 reads CASSLAPFLHSGNTIYF. The CDR3 region has the DNA TGTGCCAGCAGTTTAGCACCCTTTTTACACTCTGGAAACACCATATATTTT.

This clonotype was seen at least ten times. The chain uses TRBV7-3 and TRBJ2-3; D call uncertain. The V end was cut by 0 bases, the J end by 0 bases, with 10 bases between. The CDR3 is made up of 16 amino acids. Per the germline V gene, CDR1 is SGHTA and CDR2 is FQGTGA. CDR3 DNA: TGTGCCAGCAGCTTAACGTTAGGCGGTAGCACAGATACGCAGTATTTT. This gives the protein CASSLTLGGSTDTQYF.

The CDR3 coding sequence is TGTGCCAGCAGTTACTGGCAGGGGGCGGGGTACGAGCAGTACTTC. Amino acids: CASSYWQGAGYEQYF. The gene calls are TRBV6-5 and TRBJ2-7; TRBD1 matches at 8 bases. The CDR3 has 15 amino acids. Germline CDR1 and CDR2: MNHEY and SVGAGI. With 1 base clipped from V and 4 bases from J, the junction kept 6 bases outside the gene matches.

This clonotype has a count of ten or more. This chain links TRBV6-5 with TRBJ1-1; maybe TRBD1 (6 bases). Deletions cut 2 bases from V and 5 bases from J, with 15 bases between. Per the germline V gene, CDR1 is MNHEY and CDR2 is SVGAGI. The CDR3 sequence is 15 residues long. The CDR3: CASSYKAGALTEAFF. CDR3 bases: TGTGCCAGCAGTTACAAAGCAGGGGCCTTAACTGAAGCTTTCTTT.

About this clonotype: This may stem from a read error, because a much larger clone lies one nucleotide away. The chain has TRBV6-1 and TRBJ2-1; D gene ambiguous. Germline V gene sequence: CDR1 MNHNS, CDR2 SASEGT. The CDR3 is 12 residues long. Trimming removed 7 bases from V and 10 bases from J, with 14 bases in between. CDR3 region: CASTRRLDEQFF. CDR3 coding DNA: TGTGCCAGCACCCGAAGGCTGGACGAGCAGTTCTTC.

The sample holds many counts of this clonotype. The CDR3 DNA reads TGTGCCAGCAGCCAAGATGTTAGCTCCGGGGAGCTGTTTTTT. It codes for CASSQDVSSGELFF. The V gene is TRBV3-1, the J gene TRBJ2-2, with no clear D. CDR1 and CDR2 from the germline V gene are LGHDT and YNNKEL (reference sequence). Between the trimmed V and J ends, which lost 0 bases and 6 bases, there was a span of 8 bases. The CDR3 runs 14 residues.

This clonotype turned up a few times. The genes are TRBV6-1 and TRBJ1-1; TRBD1 matches 7 bases. The CDR3 covers 15 residues. J gave up 7 bases and V 6 bases, and 14 bases lay outside the gene matches. The germline gives CDR1 MNHNS, CDR2 SASEGT. The CDR3 reads CASRDGQVGSFEAFF. CDR3 DNA: TGTGCCAGCAGAGACGGACAGGTCGGTTCCTTTGAAGCTTTCTTT.

The chain links TRBV27 to TRBJ2-7; 11 bases fit TRBD1. V lost 4 bases and J lost 2; bases outside the gene matches: 4. Germline CDR1 is MNHEY and CDR2 is SMNVEV (reference sequence). CDR3 length: 15 amino acids. Written as DNA, the CDR3 is TGTGCCAGCAGTTCGCGGACAGGGGGCACCTACGAGCAGTACTTC. It yields the protein CASSSRTGGTYEQYF.